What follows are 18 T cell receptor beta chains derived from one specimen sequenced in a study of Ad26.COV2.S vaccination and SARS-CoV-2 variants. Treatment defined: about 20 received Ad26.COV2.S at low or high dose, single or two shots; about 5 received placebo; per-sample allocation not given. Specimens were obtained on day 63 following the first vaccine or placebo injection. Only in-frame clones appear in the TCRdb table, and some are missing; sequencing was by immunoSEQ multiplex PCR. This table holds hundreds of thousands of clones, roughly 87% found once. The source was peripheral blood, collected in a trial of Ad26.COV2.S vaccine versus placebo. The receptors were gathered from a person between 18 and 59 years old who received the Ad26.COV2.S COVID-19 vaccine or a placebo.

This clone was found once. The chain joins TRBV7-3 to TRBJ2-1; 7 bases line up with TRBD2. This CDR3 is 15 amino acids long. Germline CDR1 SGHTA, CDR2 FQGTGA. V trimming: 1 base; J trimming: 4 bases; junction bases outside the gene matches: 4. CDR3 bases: TGTGCCAGCAGCTTAAGGGCGGGGGAGTACAATGAGCAGTTCTTC. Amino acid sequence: CASSLRAGEYNEQFF.

This CDR3 reads CASSEDLYEQYF. CDR3 bases: TGTGCCAGCAGCGAGGACCTATACGAGCAGTACTTC. This chain joins TRBV11-1 and TRBJ2-7, with D unclear. V lost 5 bases and J 4 bases, leaving 9 bases between the germline ends. Germline V CDR1 and CDR2: SGHAT, FQDESV (reference sequence). The CDR3 contains 12 residues.

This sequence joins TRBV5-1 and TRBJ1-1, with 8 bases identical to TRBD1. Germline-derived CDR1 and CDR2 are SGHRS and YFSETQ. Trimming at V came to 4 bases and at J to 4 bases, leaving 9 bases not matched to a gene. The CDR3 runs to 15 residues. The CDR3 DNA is TGCGCCAGCAGCCCACGGACAGGGACCGCCACTGAAGCTTTCTTT. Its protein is CASSPRTGTATEAFF.

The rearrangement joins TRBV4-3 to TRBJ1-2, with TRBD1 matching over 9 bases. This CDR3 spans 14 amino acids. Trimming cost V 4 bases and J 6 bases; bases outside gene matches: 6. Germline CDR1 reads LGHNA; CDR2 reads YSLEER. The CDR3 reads CASSPRYRGHGYTF. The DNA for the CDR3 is TGCGCCAGCAGCCCTAGATACAGGGGGCATGGCTACACCTTC.

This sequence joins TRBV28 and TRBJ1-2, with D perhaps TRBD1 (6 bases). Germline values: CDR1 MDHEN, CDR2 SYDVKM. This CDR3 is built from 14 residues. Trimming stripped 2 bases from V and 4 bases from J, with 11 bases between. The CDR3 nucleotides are TGTGCCAGCAGTTTACCGACAGGAGGCTATGGCTACACCTTC. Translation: CASSLPTGGYGYTF.

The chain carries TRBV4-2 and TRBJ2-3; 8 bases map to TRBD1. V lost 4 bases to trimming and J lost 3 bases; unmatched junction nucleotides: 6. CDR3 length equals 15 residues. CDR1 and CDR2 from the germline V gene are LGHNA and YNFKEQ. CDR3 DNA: TGTGCCAGCAGCCTGGACAGGGTCCAGACAGATACGCAGTATTTT. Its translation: CASSLDRVQTDTQYF.

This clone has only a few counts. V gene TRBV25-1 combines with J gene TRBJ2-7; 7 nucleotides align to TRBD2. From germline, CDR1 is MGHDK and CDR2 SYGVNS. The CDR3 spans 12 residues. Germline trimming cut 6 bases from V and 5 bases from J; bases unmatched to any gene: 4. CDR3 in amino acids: CASSPAGDEQYV. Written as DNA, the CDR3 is TGTGCCAGCAGCCCCGCGGGAGACGAGCAGTACGTC.

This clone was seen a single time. CDR3 sequence: CASSVDQRYGYTF. The CDR3 DNA reads TGTGCCAGCAGCGTAGATCAGCGCTATGGCTACACCTTC. This chain joins TRBV9 and TRBJ1-2; D is unclear. With 0 bases removed from V and 4 bases from J, the gap between germline ends came to 7 bases. From germline, CDR1 is SGDLS and CDR2 YYNGEE. CDR3 length: 13 residues.

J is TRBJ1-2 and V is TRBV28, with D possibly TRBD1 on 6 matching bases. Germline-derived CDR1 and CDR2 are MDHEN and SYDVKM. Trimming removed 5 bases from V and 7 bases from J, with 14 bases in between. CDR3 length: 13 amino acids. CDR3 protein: CASSQQGGLGYTF. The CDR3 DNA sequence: TGTGCCAGCAGTCAACAAGGGGGGCTTGGCTACACCTTC.

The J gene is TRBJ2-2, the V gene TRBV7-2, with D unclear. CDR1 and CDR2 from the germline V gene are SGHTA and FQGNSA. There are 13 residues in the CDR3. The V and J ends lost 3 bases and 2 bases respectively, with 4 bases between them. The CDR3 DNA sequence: TGTGCCAGCAGCTTCAGAAACACCGGGGAGCTGTTTTTT. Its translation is CASSFRNTGELFF.

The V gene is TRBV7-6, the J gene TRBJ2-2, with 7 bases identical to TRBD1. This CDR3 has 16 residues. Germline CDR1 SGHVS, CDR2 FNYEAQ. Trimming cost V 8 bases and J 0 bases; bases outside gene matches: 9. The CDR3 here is CASGPSGTANTGELFF. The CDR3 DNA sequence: TGTGCCAGCGGCCCTAGTGGGACAGCGAACACCGGGGAGCTGTTTTTT. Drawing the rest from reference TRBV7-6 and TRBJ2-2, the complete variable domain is GAGVSQSPRYKVTKRGQDVALRCDPISGHVSLYWYRQALGQGPEFLTYFNYEAQQDKSGLPNDRFSAERPEGSISTLTIQRTEQRDSAMYRCASGPSGTANTGELFFGEGSRLTVL.

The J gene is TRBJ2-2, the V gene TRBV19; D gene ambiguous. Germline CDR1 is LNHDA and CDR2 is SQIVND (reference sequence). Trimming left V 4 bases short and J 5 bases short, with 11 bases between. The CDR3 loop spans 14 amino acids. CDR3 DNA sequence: TGTGCCAGTAGTACTACACAAGCGACCGGGGAGCTGTTTTTT. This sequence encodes CASSTTQATGELFF.

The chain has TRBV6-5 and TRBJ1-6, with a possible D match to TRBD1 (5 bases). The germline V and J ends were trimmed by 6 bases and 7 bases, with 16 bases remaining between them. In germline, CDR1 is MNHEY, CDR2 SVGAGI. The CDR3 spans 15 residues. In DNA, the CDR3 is TGTGCCAGCAGAATGACAGCATCTTGGAATTCACCCCTCCACTTT. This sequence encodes CASRMTASWNSPLHF.

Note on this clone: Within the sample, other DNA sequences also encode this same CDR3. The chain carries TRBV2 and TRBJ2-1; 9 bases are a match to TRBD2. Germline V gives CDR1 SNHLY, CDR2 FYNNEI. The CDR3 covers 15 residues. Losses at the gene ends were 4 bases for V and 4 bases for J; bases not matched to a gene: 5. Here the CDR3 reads CASSVGLAGYNEQFF. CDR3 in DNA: TGTGCCAGCAGTGTCGGCCTAGCGGGGTACAATGAGCAGTTCTTC.

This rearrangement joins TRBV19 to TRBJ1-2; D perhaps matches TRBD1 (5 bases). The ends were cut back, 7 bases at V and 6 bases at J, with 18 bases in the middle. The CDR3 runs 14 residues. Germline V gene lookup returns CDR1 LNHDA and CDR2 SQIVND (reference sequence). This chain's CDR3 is CASNFFGQGHGYTF. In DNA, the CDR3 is TGTGCCAGTAACTTCTTCGGGCAGGGACATGGCTACACCTTC.

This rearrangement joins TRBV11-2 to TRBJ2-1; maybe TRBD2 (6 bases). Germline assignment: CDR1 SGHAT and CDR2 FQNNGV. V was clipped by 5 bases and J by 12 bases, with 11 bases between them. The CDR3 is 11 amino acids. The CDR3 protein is CASSPLALQFF. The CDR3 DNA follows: TGTGCCAGCAGCCCACTAGCCTTGCAGTTCTTC.

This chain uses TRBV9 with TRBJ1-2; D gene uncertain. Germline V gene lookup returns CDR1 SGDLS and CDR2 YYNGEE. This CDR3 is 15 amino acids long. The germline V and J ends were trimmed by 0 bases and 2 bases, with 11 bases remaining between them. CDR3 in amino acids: CASSVVPGSNYGYTF. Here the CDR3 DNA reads TGTGCCAGCAGCGTAGTTCCAGGATCGAACTATGGCTACACCTTC.

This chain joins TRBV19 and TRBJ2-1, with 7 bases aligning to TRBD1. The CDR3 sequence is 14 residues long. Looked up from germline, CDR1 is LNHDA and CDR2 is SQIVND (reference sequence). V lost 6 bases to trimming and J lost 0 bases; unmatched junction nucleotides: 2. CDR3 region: CASRDRPSYNEQFF. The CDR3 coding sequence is TGTGCCAGTAGGGACAGGCCCTCCTACAATGAGCAGTTCTTC. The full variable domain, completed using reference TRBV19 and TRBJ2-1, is DGGITQSPKYLFRKEGQNVTLSCEQNLNHDAMYWYRQDPGQGLRLIYYSQIVNDFQKGDIAEGYSVSREKKESFPLTVTSAQKNPTAFYLCASRDRPSYNEQFFGPGTRLTVL.